What follows are 7 T cell receptor beta chains derived from one specimen sequenced in a study of T cell repertoires in cytomegalovirus infection (dated 2019 in TCRdb). Read against the paper, the sample's treatment or condition label means: in vitro stimulation with specific CMV peptide epitopes to enrich CMV-specific T cells. Their antigen targets remain unknown. Instrument on record: Illumina HiSeq 1500. TCRdb reworked the public reads: Q25 trimming with fastp, MiXCR clone assembly, productive beta chains retained. Every entry covers one CDR3 protein and lists the most common genes and DNA from its rows. The sample contains roughly 80,000 distinct CDR3 sequences, more than 20% of them found a single time. The ten most abundant clones make up roughly 45% of the sample. The input for sequencing was CD8+ T cells from cultured PBMCs, taken from culture after CMV antigen stimulation. The receptors derive from a human donor in good health (CMV status not recorded). Some clones in this sample may be carry-over from other donors' samples.

This clonotype was counted ten times or more. The gene calls are TRBV7-6 and TRBJ1-1, with D possibly TRBD1 on 5 matching bases. Looked up from germline, CDR1 is SGHVS and CDR2 is FNYEAQ. The V and J ends lost 4 bases and 1 base respectively, with 16 bases between them. This CDR3 is built from 16 residues. The CDR3 DNA is TGTGCCAGCAGCTCCGGACGGGGACGGGAGAACACTGAAGCTTTCTTT. It specifies CASSSGRGRENTEAFF.

This clonotype was found a few times. The V call is TRBV18, the J call TRBJ2-1; 9 bases are shared with TRBD2. Germline V CDR1 and CDR2: KGHSH, LQKENI. This CDR3 comprises 14 residues. V was clipped by 3 bases and J by 5 bases; unmatched bases: 2. The CDR3 is CASSPGLANNEQFF. CDR3 nucleotide sequence: TGTGCCAGCTCACCGGGACTAGCCAACAATGAGCAGTTCTTC. The full variable domain, rest sourced from reference TRBV18 and TRBJ2-1, is NAGVMQNPRHLVRRRGQEARLRCSPMKGHSHVYWYRQLPEEGLKFMVYLQKENIIDESGMPKERFSAEFPKEGPSILRIQQVVRGDSAAYFCASSPGLANNEQFFGPGTRLTVL.

The count of this clonotype is one. One junction end does not reproduce the germline sequence, and a read error may be involved. V and J are TRBV4-1 and TRBJ1-6; D is ambiguous. Germline assignment: CDR1 MGHRA and CDR2 YSYEKL. CDR3 size: 17 residues. The CDR3 spells CASSQANRGSYNSPLHF. For the CDR3, the DNA is TGTGCCAGCAGCCAAGCGAACCGTGGCTCCTATAATTCACCCCTCCACTTT.

This clonotype was seen at least ten times. V gene TRBV12-3 or TRBV12-4 combines with J gene TRBJ1-5, with unresolved D. The CDR3 has 15 residues. V was shortened by 8 bases and J by 0 bases, with 14 bases between the two germline ends. The CDR3 nucleotides are TGTGCCAGCCTTAGGGCGGGAACTAGCAATCAGCCCCAGCATTTT. It encodes CASLRAGTSNQPQHF.

The V gene is TRBV30, the J gene TRBJ2-1, with D uncertain. The CDR3 consists of 14 residues. From germline, CDR1 is GTSNPN and CDR2 SVGIG (reference sequence). V was clipped by 2 bases and J by 0 bases, with 8 bases between them. CDR3 sequence reads: CAWSRESSYNEQFF. The CDR3, as DNA: TGTGCCTGGAGTCGAGAGAGCTCCTACAATGAGCAGTTCTTC.

The chain combines TRBV20-1 with TRBJ2-7; D call uncertain. Between the trimmed V and J ends, which lost 3 bases and 3 bases, there was a span of 9 bases. Germline CDR1 and CDR2: DFQATT and SNEGSKA (reference sequence). The CDR3 runs 12 residues. CDR3 protein: CSASSLGYEQYF. The CDR3, as DNA: TGCAGTGCTAGCTCTTTGGGCTACGAGCAGTACTTC.

V usage is TRBV7-6 and J usage is TRBJ2-4; tentatively, D is TRBD2 (7 bases). Germline values: CDR1 SGHVS, CDR2 FNYEAQ. The ends were cut back, 7 bases at V and 8 bases at J, with 24 bases in the middle. The CDR3 contains 16 residues. In nucleotides, the CDR3 is TGTGCCAGCAACTGGGTAACGGGGGGCTCGAGGGACATTCAGTACTTC. This sequence encodes CASNWVTGGSRDIQYF.